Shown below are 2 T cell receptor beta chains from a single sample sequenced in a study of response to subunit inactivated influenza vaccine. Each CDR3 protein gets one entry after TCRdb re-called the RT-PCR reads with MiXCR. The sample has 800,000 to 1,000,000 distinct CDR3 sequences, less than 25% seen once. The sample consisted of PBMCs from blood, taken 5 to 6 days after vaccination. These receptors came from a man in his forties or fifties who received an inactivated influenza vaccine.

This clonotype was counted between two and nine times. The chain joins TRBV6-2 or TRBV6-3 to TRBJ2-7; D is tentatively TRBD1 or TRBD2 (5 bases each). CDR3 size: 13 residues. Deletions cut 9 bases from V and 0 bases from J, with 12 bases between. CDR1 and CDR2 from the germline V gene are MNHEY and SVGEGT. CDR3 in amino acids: CARNGGSSYEQYF. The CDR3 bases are TGTGCCAGAAATGGGGGAAGCTCCTACGAGCAGTACTTC.

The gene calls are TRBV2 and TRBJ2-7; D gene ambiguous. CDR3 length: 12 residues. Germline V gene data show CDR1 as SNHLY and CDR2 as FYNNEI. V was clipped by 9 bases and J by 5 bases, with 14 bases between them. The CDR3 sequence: CASRTARNEQYF. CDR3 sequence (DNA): TGTGCCAGTAGGACGGCGAGAAACGAGCAGTACTTC.